The entry below describes one TCR beta chain. CDR1 and CDR2 from the germline V gene are SGHTA and FQGNSA. V gave up 4 bases and J gave up 2 bases, with 15 bases separating them. The CDR3 has 15 amino acids. PCR was performed a second time for about 6 to 12 cycles using a sample-barcoded 5' primer and a J-beta primer mix. Every molecule of cDNA carried a tag from a template-switch adaptor with 12 random nucleotides. Paired-end reads containing CDR3 totaled no fewer than 2.5 million for each sample. TCRdb itself ran the 5' RACE reads through MiXCR, one entry per CDR3 protein. The top ten hold 13% of the sample, which has 800,000 to 1,000,000 distinct CDR3 sequences, 45% to 50% seen once. The data were obtained in a study of blood T cells in healthy people across ages. Overall study context: T cells yielded about one barcoded beta molecule per two cells through template switching.

PBMCs were isolated at a quantity of at least 6.5 million per sample. V usage is TRBV7-2 and J usage is TRBJ2-7; D possibly uses TRBD1 or TRBD2 (5 bases each). The specimen was blood. This sequence was found in a man aged 25 to 45 in good health. As DNA, the CDR3 is TGTGCCAGCAGCTCCCGGGGCTACAGTACCTACGAGCAGTACTTC. Translating it yields CASSSRGYSTYEQYF.